This record covers a single TCR beta chain. No antigen is known for it. The record has no base qualities; no much larger clone is one base away. The data were taken from a study of cytomegalovirus exposure and HLA in healthy donors (dated by TCRdb to about 2017). About the investigation overall: An earlier analysis of under 600 of the donors reported about 290 Gb of sequence data and approximately 110 million unique TCR beta sequences from around 200 million T cells. To predict cytomegalovirus infection status, the study combined high-throughput TCR immunosequencing, statistical association of individual TCRs with disease status, and machine learning. To decide whether each TCR beta V gene segment behaved as functional or pseudogenic, an earlier analysis of nearly 600 of the donors relied on high-throughput TCR beta sequencing. Among roughly 400 genotyped donors of the cohort, an average of approximately 240,000 unique TCR beta nucleotide sequences were sequenced per donor, about a sixth of them non-productive. Typing coverage differed by locus: A, B, C, DRB1 and DQB1 were typed in about 620-640 donors, DQA1 in about 510, DPA1 in around 610, and DPB1 in 400 to 490. Class I and class II HLA loci were covered by the typing at four-digit resolution. Alongside the repertoire data, information on donor age, sex, ethnicity and CMV serostatus was compiled. The later analysis used no new phenotypic data to find candidate immune exposures, relying instead on TCR beta sequences and their occurrence across donors. In addition to the first cohort of 650 to 800 subjects, a separate validation cohort of 120 different subjects was used. In a later genetic analysis, genome-wide SNP genotypes for 398 of the 666 donors were used, and that subset was treated as a discovery cohort. A handful of DR-DQ haplotypes were handled as single units for association and clustering because linkage in the cohort was strong. All discovery cohort repertoires had been generated using a single sequencing platform. The study aimed to test whether cataloging public T cell receptors could reveal signatures of past pathogen exposure. An early release covering about 600 HLA-typed donors comprised 250 to 350 gigabases of sequencing data and roughly 86 million unique TCR sequences. Of the 300 to 400 genotyped donors, around 81% fell in the genetic ancestry cluster associated with self-reported Caucasian donors. A later analysis re-examined previously published TCR beta repertoires from over 500 donors and added high-resolution HLA genotyping to investigate patterns of TCR occurrence. Using immunosequencing, the study profiled T cell repertoires from 500 to 800 subjects and related those repertoires to cytomegalovirus serostatus. What the research found in general, with its limitations: Because counts were too low, under 20 rarely observed V segments, including chromosome 9 orphons, were left out of the earlier analysis of a few hundred of the donors. Roughly uniform sequencing depth across donors was assumed in presence/absence analyses, although this assumption may not hold. An earlier analysis of approximately 500 of the donors showed that most TCR beta V segments appeared in productive rearrangements either about 90% or about 30% of the time, which broadly matched IMGT annotations. The authors suggested that the approach could potentially be extended to other disease states and immunological phenotypes. Only TCR beta chains were sequenced in this cohort, and the absence of alpha or paired-chain data limited detectable features. According to a later analysis, TCR association rates differed among HLA loci, with DRB1 alleles showing the most associated TCRs and HLA-C alleles showing the fewest. A group of highly shared sequence variants was considered likely to be a technical artifact of the sequencing pipeline. A total of roughly 160 TCR beta chains were listed by the study as associated with cytomegalovirus. According to a later analysis, most CMV-associated TCR beta chains appeared to be HLA-restricted, and the HLA associations seemed to be driven largely by CMV exposure. Because HLA typing was missing for some donors at each locus, association tests included only the typed subset. Compared with equally common non-associated chains, HLA-associated TCR beta chains in a later analysis were more clonally expanded and had lower generation probabilities. A later genetic analysis reported fewer N-insertions in productive TCRs among donors in an Asian-associated ancestry cluster than the roughly 700-donor mean. A further reported finding was that TCR beta sequences accurately predicted the HLA-A and HLA-B alleles for most subjects in the first cohort. Several of the top co-occurrence clusters appeared to be linked to parvovirus B19, influenza, CMV and Epstein-Barr virus, according to a later analysis. Linkage disequilibrium might explain the correlated functional status among segregating V segments, but an unknown experimental factor could not be excluded. At a false discovery rate of 0.05, a later analysis linked 16,951 TCR beta sequences to specific HLA alleles. CMV serostatus was the only immune exposure information available for the cohort. Cytomegalovirus status was reported to be diagnosed by the classifier with high specificity and sensitivity in both the original and validation cohorts. A few of the identified cytomegalovirus-associated TCR beta chains were confirmed in vitro to be specific for cytomegalovirus antigens. In a later genetic analysis, a missense DCLRE1C variant was associated with V-gene and J-gene trimming of TCR beta chains, and the association was replicated in an independent cohort. While some public TCRs were present in many individuals, most TCR sequences turned up only very rarely across donors. Strong co-occurrence of HLA alleles, especially DR and DQ, made assigning TCR associations to individual alleles difficult.

The cohort comprised fewer than 750 healthy bone marrow donors. Cohort members were all nominally healthy when sampled, although unrecorded immune exposures were likely present. The donor tested CMV seropositive and was one of the 289 seropositive cohort members. Every donor gave a peripheral blood sample, and the peripheral blood mononuclear cells from that sample were used for TCR beta sequencing. The Qiagen DNeasy Blood Extraction Kit was used to extract genomic DNA from the blood cell samples. Library method: the immunoSEQ multiplex PCR assay. For the multiplex PCR, a mixture combining 60 forward primers for TCR Vbeta segments and 13 reverse primers for TCR Jbeta segments was used. A multiplex PCR assay on genomic DNA amplified the CDR3 region of rearranged TCR beta genes. Amplified TCR beta libraries were sequenced as 87-base-pair reads on the Illumina HiSeq System. The authors' pipeline ran thus. In a later analysis, roughly 80 million unique TCR beta chains were counted across the roughly 610 repertoires, and roughly 11 million of these chains were shared by at least two donors. To remove PCR and sequencing errors, raw reads were error-corrected and collapsed into unique sequences using a nearest-neighbor algorithm that merged closely related sequences. Alignment of CDR3 sequences to IMGT reference sequences was used to assign V, D and J gene segments. For a sequence to be retained, at least a six-nucleotide match to both a V gene segment and a J gene segment was required. Rearrangements were called productive when the CDR3 lacked stop codons and stayed in frame with V and J; all others were non-productive. CDR3 was defined according to IMGT convention as the region running from the second conserved V-encoded cysteine to the conserved J-encoded phenylalanine. In an earlier analysis of approximately 590 of the donors, sequences lacking an unambiguous match to a single V gene segment were excluded. In an earlier analysis of some 590 of the donors, a V segment was called functional when productive rearrangements were above 56.7%, and segregating when the standard deviation between donors exceeded 5%. A statistical classification framework was developed to diagnose cytomegalovirus status using the catalog of TCR beta chain sequences. In a later analysis, TCR nucleotide sequences were compared against IMGT/GENE-DB human TR gene sequences so that V and J genes could be assigned. A later analysis assigned CDR3 sequences and most-parsimonious VDJ recombination scenarios with the TCRdist pipeline. In a later analysis, every TCR beta chain was defined by the combination of its CDR3 amino acid sequence and its V-gene family, and reads without a unique V-gene family were dropped. In a later analysis, fewer than 600 highly shared, low-generation-probability nucleotide sequences were removed to address suspected cross-contamination and a sequencing artifact. A later analysis calculated a clonal expansion index for each public chain from normalized within-repertoire ranks of inferred template counts. Generation probabilities in a later analysis came from a VDJ recombination model fitted to out-of-frame rearrangements, and those results were checked against IGoR. A later analysis scored TCR-TCR, TCR-HLA and TCR-CMV co-occurrence with hypergeometric tests, applying a repertoire-size bias correction to TCR pairs. A later analysis estimated false discovery rates by permuting HLA or CMV assignments 20 times. In a later analysis, co-occurring TCRs were grouped using DBSCAN, and TCRdist sequence similarity was added for clustering within HLA-allele-positive subsets. For co-occurrence clustering, repertoires with fewer than 30,000 or more than 120,000 public chains were excluded, along with a handful of repertoires with anomalous nucleotide sharing. This is the immuneACCESS table as TCRdb keeps it, with only in-frame sequences that have V and J called. A part of the clones is gone; compared with another copy, unresolved V genes explain less than half, and the rest is unexplained. D and trimming come from the DNA, and the V and J calls and clone size come from that table. The sample profile shows 130,000 or so clones; roughly 84% of them were found once. The top ten clonotypes cover 2.5% to 3% of the sample.

This clonotype was sampled from a woman between 18 and 29 years old in good health and CMV-seropositive. Material for sequencing was PBMCs.

DNA sequence: TGCAGCGTTGAAGCGCCTAGCGGGGGAGATGAGCAGTTCTTC. This sequence encodes CSVEAPSGGDEQFF. Recombination joined TRBV29-1 with TRBJ2-1, with 10 central nucleotides matching TRBD2. The germline V gene yields SQVTM for CDR1 and ANQGSEA for CDR2. The CDR3 starts with the cysteine, ends with the phenylalanine, and has 14 residues. The retained sequence is limited to the CDR3, 42 bases, with the frame set at the first base. Compared with germline, V lacks 1 base and J lacks 8 bases; bases without a gene match: 5.